This TCR beta chain is from a study of blood T cell repertoires in COVID-19. Background on the study: T cells, B-cell-depleted T cells, or PBMCs provided the cDNA or gDNA that served as material.

As originally analysed: Amplification with reference gene primers provided the estimates of nucleated cell counts. Profiled with immunoSEQ multiplex PCR; TCRdb holds only in-frame clones, not every one. V, J and clone size are those of that table, while D and trimming were read from the DNA. The profile shows some 240,000 clones, around four fifths of them singletons. The CDR3 has 15 residues. Per the germline V gene, CDR1 is SGHVS and CDR2 is FQNEAQ. V was trimmed by 5 bases and J by 10 bases, leaving 18 bases between them. The TCR was taken from a woman in her sixties or seventies with active or convalescent COVID-19. The V and J genes are TRBV7-8 and TRBJ1-6, with a tentative D call TRBD1 (6 bases). Sequencing used peripheral blood. CDR3 in amino acids: CASSRQDSQASPLHF. CDR3 in DNA: TGTGCCAGCAGCCGCCAGGACAGCCAAGCATCACCCCTCCACTTT.